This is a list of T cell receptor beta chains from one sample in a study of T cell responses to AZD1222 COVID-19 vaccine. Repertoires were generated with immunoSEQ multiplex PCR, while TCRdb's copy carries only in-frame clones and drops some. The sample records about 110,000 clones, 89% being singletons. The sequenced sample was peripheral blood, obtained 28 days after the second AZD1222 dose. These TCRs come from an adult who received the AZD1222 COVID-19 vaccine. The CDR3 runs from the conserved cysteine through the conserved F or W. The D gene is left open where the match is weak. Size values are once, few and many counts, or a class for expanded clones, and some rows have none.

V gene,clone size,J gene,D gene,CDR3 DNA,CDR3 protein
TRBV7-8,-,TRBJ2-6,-,TGTGCCAGCAGCTTAGTCTCGAGCTCTGGGGCCAACGTCCTGACTTTC,CASSLVSSSGANVLTF
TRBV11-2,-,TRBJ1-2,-,TGTGCCAGCAGCCCTCCACAATATGGCTACACCTTC,CASSPPQYGYTF
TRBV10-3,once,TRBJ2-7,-,TGTGCCATCAGTGTGGGACGGGGGTACGAGCAGTACTTC,CAISVGRGYEQYF
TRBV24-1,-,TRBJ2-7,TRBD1,TGTGCCACCAGTGACCGAACAGGGGCCCGGGAGCAGTACTTC,CATSDRTGAREQYF
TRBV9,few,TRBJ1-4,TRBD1,TGTGCCAGCAGCTCTTCAAACAGGGGAGGTACTAATGAAAAACTGTTTTTT,CASSSSNRGGTNEKLFF
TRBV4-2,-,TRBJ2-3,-,TGTGCCAGCAGCACCACCACAGCATCAATCAGAGGATCTAGCACAGATACGCAGTATTTT,CASSTTTASIRGSSTDTQYF
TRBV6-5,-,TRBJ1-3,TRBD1,TGTGCCAGCAGTTACTCGAACAGGGGCGCTGGAAACACCATATATTTT,CASSYSNRGAGNTIYF
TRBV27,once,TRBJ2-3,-,TGTGCCAGCAGTTTAACCAGGGTAGATACGCAGTATTTT,CASSLTRVDTQYF
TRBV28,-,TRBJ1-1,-,TGTGCCAGCAGTTTACCGAACGTAAGGGCTTTCTTT,CASSLPNVRAFF
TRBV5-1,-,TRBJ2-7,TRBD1,TGCGCCAGCCAAGACAGTCCGGACAGGAGGTACGAGCAGTACTTC,CASQDSPDRRYEQYF
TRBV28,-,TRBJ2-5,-,TGTGCCAGCAGTTTATTAGCCGGGAGTCAGTACTTC,CASSLLAGSQYF
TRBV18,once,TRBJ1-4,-,TGTGCCAGCTCCCCGACGGGGGTTACTAATGAAAAACTGTTTTTT,CASSPTGVTNEKLFF
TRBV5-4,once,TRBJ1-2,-,TGTGCCAGCAGCTCCCGGGATAACTATGGCTACACCTTC,CASSSRDNYGYTF
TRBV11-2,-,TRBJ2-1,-,TGTGCCAGCAGCTACTGGGGTAATGAGCAGTTCTTC,CASSYWGNEQFF
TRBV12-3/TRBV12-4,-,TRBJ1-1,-,TGTGCCAGCAGGTTGAACACTGAAGCTTTCTTT,CASRLNTEAFF
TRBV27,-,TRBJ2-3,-,TGTGCCAGCAGTCCCCGCATGGAGGATACGCAGTATTTT,CASSPRMEDTQYF
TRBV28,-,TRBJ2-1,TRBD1,TGTGCCAGCAGTGCGCCGGGACAGGCCTCCTACAATGAGCAGTTCTTC,CASSAPGQASYNEQFF
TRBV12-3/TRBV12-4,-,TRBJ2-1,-,TGTGCCAGCGGGGGCAGAGGAAGTGAGCAGTTCTTC,CASGGRGSEQFF
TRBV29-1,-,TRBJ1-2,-,TGCAGCGTTGACCCACAGGGAACTAACTATGGCTACACCTTC,CSVDPQGTNYGYTF
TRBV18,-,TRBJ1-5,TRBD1,TGTGCCAGCTCACCACAGGGGGCTAGCAATCAGCCCCAGCATTTT,CASSPQGASNQPQHF
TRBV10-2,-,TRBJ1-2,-,TGCGCCAGCAGAGAGGGTCGGGATGGCTACACCTTC,CASREGRDGYTF
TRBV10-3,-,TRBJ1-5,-,TGTGCCATCAGCGGGGACATTAGCAATCAGCCCCAGCATTTT,CAISGDISNQPQHF
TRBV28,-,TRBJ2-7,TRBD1,TGTGCCAGCAGTTCGGGACAGGACTACGAGCAGTACTTC,CASSSGQDYEQYF
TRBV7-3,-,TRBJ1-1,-,TGTGCCAGCAGCTTAGGGGGCCCCAACACTGAAGCTTTCTTT,CASSLGGPNTEAFF
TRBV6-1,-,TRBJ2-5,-,TGTGCCAGCAGCAAGACAGGGAGGCGGGAGACCCAGTACTTC,CASSKTGRRETQYF
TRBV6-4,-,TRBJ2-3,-,TGTGCCAGCAGTGACTCGGTAGGGAGCACAGATACGCAGTATTTT,CASSDSVGSTDTQYF
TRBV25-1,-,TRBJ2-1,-,TGTGCCAGCAGTGAACATCGGTGGAATGAGCAGTTCTTC,CASSEHRWNEQFF
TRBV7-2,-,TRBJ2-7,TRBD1,TGTGCCAGCAGCTTGTCTAGGGACAGGACCTACGAGCAGTACTTC,CASSLSRDRTYEQYF
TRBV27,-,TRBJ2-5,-,TGTGCCAGCAGTCCCATCCCGGGTGGGACCCAGTACTTC,CASSPIPGGTQYF
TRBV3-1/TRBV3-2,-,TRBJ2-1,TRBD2,TGTGCCAGCAGCCAAGGAGGGACTAGCGGATACAATGAGCAGTTCTTC,CASSQGGTSGYNEQFF
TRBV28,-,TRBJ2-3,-,TGTGCCAGCAGTTCGCGGGTAGGGGCAGATACGCAGTATTTT,CASSSRVGADTQYF
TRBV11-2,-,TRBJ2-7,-,TGTGCCAGCAGCTTAGGGGACGTTTACGAGCAGTACTTC,CASSLGDVYEQYF
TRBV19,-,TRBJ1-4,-,TGTGCCAGTAGTAACAGTGGAAATGAAAAACTGTTTTTT,CASSNSGNEKLFF
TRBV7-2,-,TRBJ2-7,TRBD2,TGTGCCAGCAGCTTAGGAAGCGGGAGGCAGTACGAGCAGTACTTC,CASSLGSGRQYEQYF
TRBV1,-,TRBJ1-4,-,TGCACCAGCAGCCAAGATGGAGGGCAGGGGAGCTCTAATGAAAAACTGTTTTTT,CTSSQDGGQGSSNEKLFF
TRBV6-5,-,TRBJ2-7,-,TGTGCCAGCCGGACCGGGACGGCGACTTACGAGCAGTACTTC,CASRTGTATYEQYF
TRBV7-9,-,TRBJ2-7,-,TGTGCCAGCAGCTTAGAAGTGAAGCAGTACTTC,CASSLEVKQYF